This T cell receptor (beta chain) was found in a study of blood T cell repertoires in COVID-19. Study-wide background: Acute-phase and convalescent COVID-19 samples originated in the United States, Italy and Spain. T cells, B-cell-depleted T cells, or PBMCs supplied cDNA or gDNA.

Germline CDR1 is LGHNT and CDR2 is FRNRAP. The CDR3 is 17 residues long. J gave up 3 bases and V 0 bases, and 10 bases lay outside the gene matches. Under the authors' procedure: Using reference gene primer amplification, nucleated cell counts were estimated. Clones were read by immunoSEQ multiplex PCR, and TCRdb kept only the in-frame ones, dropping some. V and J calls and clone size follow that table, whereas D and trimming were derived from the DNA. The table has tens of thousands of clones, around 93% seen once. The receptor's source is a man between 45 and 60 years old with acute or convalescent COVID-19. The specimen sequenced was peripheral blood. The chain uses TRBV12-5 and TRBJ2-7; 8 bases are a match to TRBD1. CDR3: CASGLVHRTGFNYEQYF. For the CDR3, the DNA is TGTGCTAGTGGTTTGGTACATAGGACAGGGTTTAACTACGAGCAGTACTTC.